Listed below are T cell receptor beta chains from one sample, sequenced in a study of identical twins. MiXCR was run by TCRdb on the 5' RACE reads, yielding one entry per CDR3 protein. The repertoire has more than 250,000 distinct CDR3 sequences, around 8.8% of them found once; the top ten carry roughly 2.1%. These data were also reused for a study on yellow fever vaccine responses in identical twins.

Material for sequencing was memory (CD45RO+) T cells sorted from blood. The receptors here all came from a woman under 30 in good health. Both conserved end residues are part of each CDR3. D genes are given only for firm matches. The listing skips clone size in some rows; elsewhere it reads once, few, many or a size class.

J gene | CDR3 length | clone size | V gene | D gene | CDR3 protein | CDR3 DNA
TRBJ1-5 | 14 | NA | TRBV28 | NA | CASSLVLGNQPQHF | TGTGCCAGCAGTTTAGTTCTAGGGAATCAGCCCCAGCATTTT
TRBJ2-2 | 14 | NA | TRBV7-6 | NA | CASSTWGYAGELFF | TGTGCCAGCAGTACTTGGGGTTATGCCGGGGAGCTGTTTTTT
TRBJ2-1 | 16 | NA | TRBV11-3 | TRBD2 | CASSPRGTSTYNEQFF | TGTGCCAGCAGCCCCAGAGGGACTAGCACTTACAATGAGCAGTTCTTC
TRBJ1-4 | 13 | few | TRBV27 | NA | CASSLTGARKLFF | TGTGCCAGCAGTTTAACTGGGGCGCGGAAACTGTTTTTT
TRBJ2-3 | 17 | many | TRBV9 | TRBD2 | CASSVAGLAANTDTQYF | TGTGCCAGCAGCGTAGCAGGACTAGCGGCTAACACAGATACGCAGTATTTT
TRBJ2-1 | 13 | NA | TRBV18 | TRBD2 | CASSPPTSDEQFF | TGTGCCAGCTCACCACCGACTAGCGATGAGCAGTTCTTC
TRBJ2-5 | 13 | NA | TRBV20-1 | NA | CSARGPDQETQYF | TGCAGTGCTAGGGGACCAGACCAAGAGACCCAGTACTTC
TRBJ2-2 | 14 | many | TRBV24-1 | TRBD2 | CATSAPSGTGELFF | TGTGCCACCAGTGCCCCTAGCGGTACCGGGGAGCTGTTTTTT
TRBJ1-5 | 15 | many | TRBV5-5 | TRBD1 | CASSPGTGDNQPQHF | TGTGCCAGCAGCCCCGGGACAGGGGATAATCAGCCCCAGCATTTT
TRBJ2-7 | 13 | few | TRBV24-1 | NA | CATSDEGAYEQYF | TGTGCCACCAGTGATGAAGGGGCCTACGAGCAGTACTTC
TRBJ2-2 | 15 | few | TRBV20-1 | NA | CSARVQGTNTGELFF | TGCAGTGCTAGAGTCCAGGGGACGAACACCGGGGAGCTGTTTTTT
TRBJ2-1 | 17 | few | TRBV29-1 | NA | CSVEDTGDPSSYNEQFF | TGCAGCGTTGAAGATACAGGAGACCCTAGCTCCTACAATGAGCAGTTCTTC
TRBJ2-3 | 15 | few | TRBV4-2 | NA | CASSPHRAAGDTQYF | TGTGCCAGCAGCCCTCACAGGGCGGCGGGAGATACGCAGTATTTT
TRBJ1-4 | 14 | many | TRBV14 | NA | CASSPGGVGEKLFF | TGTGCCAGCAGCCCAGGAGGAGTAGGTGAAAAACTGTTTTTT
TRBJ2-5 | 17 | many | TRBV5-1 | TRBD2 | CASSLLGLAGGQETQYF | TGCGCCAGCAGTTTGTTGGGGCTAGCGGGGGGACAAGAGACCCAGTACTTC
TRBJ1-2 | 16 | few | TRBV4-1 | NA | CASSEKWGTANYGYTF | TGCGCCAGCAGCGAGAAGTGGGGCACAGCTAACTATGGCTACACCTTC
TRBJ2-1 | 15 | many | TRBV4-1 | TRBD2 | CASSQESSGVGEQFF | TGCGCCAGCAGCCAAGAATCTAGCGGTGTGGGTGAGCAGTTCTTC
TRBJ2-2 | 17 | NA | TRBV2 | TRBD1 | CASSKRGQGANTGELFF | TGTGCCAGCAGTAAGAGGGGGCAGGGGGCGAACACCGGGGAGCTGTTTTTT
TRBJ1-1 | 14 | few | TRBV5-6 | NA | CASSLRGIGTEAFF | TGTGCCAGCAGCTTAAGAGGGATAGGGACTGAAGCTTTCTTT
TRBJ1-2 | 14 | many | TRBV11-2 | NA | CASSSQGLVYGYTF | TGTGCCAGCAGCTCCCAGGGGCTCGTCTATGGCTACACCTTC
TRBJ2-7 | 13 | many | TRBV5-1 | NA | CASSFDGTYEQYF | TGCGCCAGCAGCTTTGACGGAACCTACGAGCAGTACTTC
TRBJ2-2 | 16 | few | TRBV9 | TRBD1 | CASSPRGQGTTGELFF | TGTGCCAGCAGCCCCCGAGGACAGGGGACCACCGGGGAGCTGTTTTTT
TRBJ2-3 | 16 | few | TRBV20-1 | TRBD2 | CSADGLAGGPGDTQYF | TGCAGTGCTGATGGGCTAGCGGGGGGGCCGGGAGATACGCAGTATTTT
TRBJ2-7 | 15 | NA | TRBV4-1 | TRBD1 | CASSLGQGIDSGQYF | TGCGCCAGCAGCCTGGGACAGGGTATAGACTCTGGGCAGTACTTC
TRBJ2-1 | 14 | many | TRBV12-3/TRBV12-4 | TRBD2 | CASNFGTRSNEQFF | TGTGCCAGCAACTTCGGGACTAGAAGCAATGAGCAGTTCTTC
TRBJ2-2 | 14 | NA | TRBV5-8 | TRBD1 | CASSRQGVVGELFF | TGTGCCAGCAGCCGACAGGGGGTGGTCGGGGAGCTGTTTTTT
TRBJ2-5 | 15 | NA | TRBV20-1 | NA | CSARPPEQRQETQYF | TGCAGTGCTCGTCCCCCCGAACAGCGCCAAGAGACCCAGTACTTC
TRBJ1-5 | 13 | many | TRBV3-1 | NA | CASSPPGSRPQHF | TGTGCCAGCAGCCCCCCGGGTTCAAGGCCCCAGCATTTT
TRBJ2-2 | 16 | few | TRBV11-3 | NA | CASSFQGGGNTGELFF | TGTGCCAGCAGCTTCCAGGGTGGGGGCAACACCGGGGAGCTGTTTTTT
TRBJ2-7 | 15 | few | TRBV7-8 | NA | CASSLTPPNSYEQYF | TGTGCCAGCAGCCTTACCCCTCCTAACTCCTACGAGCAGTACTTC
TRBJ2-7 | 13 | many | TRBV3-1 | TRBD1 | CASSRDRLYEQYF | TGTGCCAGCAGCCGGGACAGACTCTACGAGCAGTACTTC
TRBJ2-5 | 14 | many | TRBV20-1 | TRBD1 | CSASRGQGGETQYF | TGCAGTGCCTCTCGGGGACAGGGAGGAGAGACCCAGTACTTC
TRBJ2-5 | 14 | many | TRBV3-1 | NA | CASSQDSGRETQYF | TGTGCCAGCAGCCAAGATTCAGGGAGGGAGACCCAGTACTTC
TRBJ1-1 | 11 | few | TRBV10-2 | NA | CASRGGGEAFF | TGCGCCAGCAGAGGGGGAGGTGAAGCTTTCTTT
TRBJ1-5 | 15 | many | TRBV29-1 | NA | CSVAAGTGPYQPQHF | TGCAGCGTTGCGGCCGGAACAGGCCCATATCAGCCCCAGCATTTT
TRBJ1-5 | 17 | many | TRBV12-3/TRBV12-4 | TRBD1 | CASSLGTGREKNQPQHF | TGTGCCAGCAGTTTGGGGACAGGGAGGGAAAAGAATCAGCCCCAGCATTTT
TRBJ2-3 | 16 | NA | TRBV11-3 | TRBD2 | CASSSGTSGLADTQYF | TGTGCCAGCAGCTCCGGGACTAGCGGACTTGCGGATACGCAGTATTTT
TRBJ2-3 | 13 | NA | TRBV29-1 | TRBD1 | CSVPGQVADTQYF | TGCAGCGTACCGGGACAGGTGGCAGATACGCAGTATTTT
TRBJ2-1 | 13 | NA | TRBV7-8 | NA | CASSVGRQNEQFF | TGTGCCAGCAGCGTGGGACGACAGAATGAGCAGTTCTTC
TRBJ2-1 | 15 | NA | TRBV20-1 | TRBD2 | CSANPFRGGLNEQFF | TGCAGTGCTAACCCGTTCCGGGGGGGTTTAAATGAGCAGTTCTTC
TRBJ2-3 | 15 | few | TRBV6-4 | TRBD2 | CASSDSSGGPDTQYF | TGTGCCAGCAGTGACTCAAGCGGGGGGCCAGATACGCAGTATTTT
TRBJ2-7 | 14 | many | TRBV12-3/TRBV12-4 | NA | CASSRRGFGYEQYF | TGTGCCAGCAGCCGCCGGGGGTTTGGCTACGAGCAGTACTTC
TRBJ2-2 | 13 | NA | TRBV10-3 | NA | CATGTANTGELFF | TGTGCCACCGGGACGGCCAACACCGGGGAGCTGTTTTTT
TRBJ2-5 | 12 | NA | TRBV2 | NA | CASRRRQETQYF | TGTGCCAGCAGGAGGAGGCAAGAGACCCAGTACTTC
TRBJ1-6 | 14 | many | TRBV12-3/TRBV12-4 | TRBD1 | CASSPTGDYSPLHF | TGTGCCAGCAGTCCTACAGGGGATTATTCGCCCCTCCACTTT
TRBJ2-1 | 14 | few | TRBV7-9 | NA | CASSLVQVGGEQFF | TGTGCCAGCAGCTTAGTACAGGTTGGAGGTGAGCAGTTCTTC
TRBJ2-7 | 15 | many | TRBV3-1 | TRBD2 | CASSFLAGGVGEQYF | TGTGCCAGCAGTTTTCTAGCGGGAGGAGTCGGCGAGCAGTACTTC